These 16 T cell receptor beta chains were all obtained from the same sample, sequenced in a study of shared clonotypes between healthy human individuals. Assay: immunoSEQ multiplex PCR; the TCRdb copy retains only in-frame clones and omits some. The sample has roughly 660,000 clones, less than 95% seen once. Sequencing was done on a sample of memory CD8+ T cells from PBMCs. Specified subset: CD45RO+ cells pooled with CCR7-negative TemRA cells. Receptors originate from a man aged 18 to 30 in good health. Some clones in this sample may be carry-over from other donors' samples.

This clone has only one observation. CDR3: CASSPSWASGDNEQFF. CDR3 coding DNA: TGTGCCAGCAGTCCATCCTGGGCTAGTGGGGACAATGAGCAGTTCTTC. The rearrangement links TRBV28 to TRBJ2-1, with D unclear. Trimming shortened V by 5 bases and J by 5 bases, and 19 bases separated the two germline ends. Germline CDR1 and CDR2: MDHEN and SYDVKM. CDR3 length equals 16 residues.

The chain is built from TRBV28 and TRBJ2-7; no clear D. The CDR3 covers 13 residues. The V end was cut by 4 bases, the J end by 0 bases, with 7 bases between. CDR1 is MDHEN and CDR2 is SYDVKM in the germline V gene. CDR3 nucleotides: TGTGCCAGCAGTTCTGACACCTCCTACGAGCAGTACTTC. It translates to CASSSDTSYEQYF.

This clone was picked up one time. CDR3 nucleotide sequence: TGCGCCAGCAGTGGGACAGGTGGCACTGAAGCTTTCTTT. It specifies CASSGTGGTEAFF. The rearrangement uses TRBV5-1 and TRBJ1-1, with 8 bases that match TRBD1. This CDR3 is 13 amino acids long. The J segment lost 4 bases and the V segment lost 5 bases, leaving 4 bases of the junction unmatched. The V gene's germline CDR1 is SGHRS and CDR2 YFSETQ.

The chain employs TRBV28 and TRBJ2-3; the match to TRBD2 covers 8 bases. Germline trimming cut 6 bases from V and 0 bases from J; bases unmatched to any gene: 8. Germline CDR1 is MDHEN and CDR2 is SYDVKM. CDR3 length: 16 amino acids. The CDR3 is CASRSPASGSTDTQYF. The CDR3, as DNA: TGTGCCAGCAGGTCTCCTGCTAGCGGGAGCACAGATACGCAGTATTTT.

The rearrangement uses TRBV10-3 and TRBJ2-1; D not certain. In germline, CDR1 is ENHRY, CDR2 SYGVKD. The CDR3 contains 14 residues. Trimming shortened V by 7 bases and J by 2 bases, and 12 bases separated the two germline ends. The CDR3 nucleotides read TGTGCCATCAAGGCAGGTGTCCCCTACAATGAGCAGTTCTTC. Residues: CAIKAGVPYNEQFF.

The rearrangement joins TRBV5-1 to TRBJ2-7; no definite D call. Germline CDR1 is SGHRS and CDR2 is YFSETQ. The CDR3 runs 17 residues. V dropped 3 bases and J dropped 7 bases, with 26 bases sitting between them. The CDR3: CASSSHAHRWWALEQYF. The CDR3 nucleotides read TGCGCCAGCAGCTCTCACGCTCACCGATGGTGGGCTTTGGAGCAGTACTTC.

The genes are TRBV15 and TRBJ2-1, with TRBD2 matching over 11 bases. The CDR3 extends over 14 amino acids. J lost 5 bases, V lost 3 bases, and 0 bases had no gene match. In germline, CDR1 is LNHNV, CDR2 YYDKDF (reference sequence). CDR3 protein: CATSRTSGNNEQFF. CDR3 nucleotide sequence: TGTGCCACCAGCAGGACTAGCGGGAACAATGAGCAGTTCTTC.

This chain connects TRBV28 to TRBJ2-6; D perhaps matches TRBD1 (5 bases). With 10 bases removed from V and 1 base from J, the gap between germline ends came to 20 bases. Germline lookup yields CDR1 MDHEN and CDR2 SYDVKM. The CDR3 has 17 amino acids. The CDR3: CATETAPPRSGANVLTF. For the CDR3, the DNA is TGTGCCACCGAGACAGCGCCCCCTCGGTCTGGGGCCAACGTCCTGACTTTC.

The J gene is TRBJ2-7, the V gene TRBV7-9, with D possibly being TRBD2 (6 bases). CDR1 and CDR2 (germline): SEHNR, FQNEAQ (reference sequence). Between the trimmed V and J ends, which lost 2 bases and 1 base, there was a span of 21 bases. This CDR3 comprises 18 residues. CDR3 in DNA: TGTGCCAGCAGCTTACCCTTCCGGGGCCGGAGGGTGTCCTACGAGCAGTACTTC. Translating gives CASSLPFRGRRVSYEQYF.

The rearrangement links TRBV6-5 to TRBJ1-5; D may be TRBD1 (6 bases). The germline CDR1 and CDR2 sequences are MNHEY and SVGAGI. CDR3 length: 13 amino acids. The germline V and J ends were trimmed by 4 bases and 5 bases, with 9 bases remaining between them. CDR3 region: CASSSGVHQPQHF. CDR3 coding DNA: TGTGCCAGCAGTTCAGGGGTCCATCAGCCCCAGCATTTT.

CDR3 nucleotide sequence: TGTGCCAGCAGTCAAAGCCCTCCGGGACCCATAATAGCCAATGAGCAGTTCTTC. This sequence encodes CASSQSPPGPIIANEQFF. V is TRBV27 and J is TRBJ2-1; D is perhaps TRBD1 or TRBD2 (5 bases each). The germline V gene has CDR1 MNHEY and CDR2 SMNVEV (reference sequence). V was shortened by 5 bases and J by 6 bases, with 26 bases between the two germline ends. The CDR3 covers 18 residues.

This chain joins TRBV14 and TRBJ2-5; D is undetermined. The CDR3 runs to 14 residues. CDR1 and CDR2 (germline): SGHDN, FVKESK. Trimming left V 1 base short and J 4 bases short, with 10 bases between. This CDR3 is CASSQGSGPETQYF. CDR3 in DNA: TGTGCCAGCAGCCAAGGATCTGGGCCAGAGACCCAGTACTTC.

For the CDR3, the DNA is TGTGCCACCGGGTTCGATGAAAACCGGGGATATGGCTACACCTTC. It translates to CATGFDENRGYGYTF. The V call is TRBV27, the J call TRBJ1-2; D is uncertain. Between the trimmed V and J ends, which lost 10 bases and 5 bases, there was a span of 23 bases. This CDR3 spans 15 amino acids. Germline-derived CDR1 and CDR2 are MNHEY and SMNVEV (reference sequence).

This chain links TRBV5-6 with TRBJ1-2, with no clear D. The CDR3 extends over 13 amino acids. V was pared by 0 bases and J by 3 bases, with 6 bases between. Germline V gene sequence: CDR1 SGHDT, CDR2 YYEEEE. CDR3 sequence: CASSLGGDYGYTF. The CDR3 DNA sequence: TGTGCCAGCAGCTTGGGAGGTGACTATGGCTACACCTTC.

This sequence joins TRBV28 and TRBJ1-5; no definite D call. Trimming removed 6 bases from V and 4 bases from J, with 7 bases in between. Germline V gene sequence: CDR1 MDHEN, CDR2 SYDVKM. CDR3 length equals 12 residues. The CDR3 loop reads CASSLTNQPQHF. CDR3 nucleotides: TGTGCCAGCAGCCTAACAAATCAGCCCCAGCATTTT.

This chain uses TRBV19 with TRBJ2-7, with 9 bases lining up with TRBD2. This CDR3 spans 19 amino acids. Germline V CDR1 and CDR2: LNHDA, SQIVND (reference sequence). J gave up 3 bases and V 0 bases, and 15 bases lay outside the gene matches. The CDR3 loop is CASSIDPLSEGLAYYEQYF. Written as DNA, the CDR3 is TGTGCCAGTAGTATAGATCCACTCTCCGAGGGACTAGCCTACTACGAGCAGTACTTC. The whole variable domain, filled in from reference TRBV19 and TRBJ2-7, reads DGGITQSPKYLFRKEGQNVTLSCEQNLNHDAMYWYRQDPGQGLRLIYYSQIVNDFQKGDIAEGYSVSREKKESFPLTVTSAQKNPTAFYLCASSIDPLSEGLAYYEQYFGPGTRLTVT.